Reported below is one TCR beta chain. Its antigen specificity is not known. No much larger clone exists at a distance of one base, and base qualities are not known. Based on the germline V gene, the CDR1 and CDR2 sequences are WSHSY and SAAADI. Germline trimming: 5 bases from V, 1 base from J; junction bases outside gene matches: 4. The CDR3 covers 14 residues, taking in both the cysteine and the phenylalanine. Only the CDR3 DNA is retained, 42 bases long and in frame from the first base. The data were obtained in a study of cytomegalovirus exposure and HLA in healthy donors (dated by TCRdb to about 2017). Context from the whole study: The 500 to 800 repertoires of the first cohort and the approximately 110 validation repertoires were produced on the same platform, according to a later analysis. A separate validation cohort of about 110 different subjects was used in addition to the roughly 640-subject first cohort. The study was designed to test whether signatures of past pathogen exposure could be identified by cataloging public T cell receptors. To predict cytomegalovirus infection status, the study combined high-throughput TCR immunosequencing, statistical association of individual TCRs with disease status, and machine learning. The paper's findings and limits, for the study overall: The classifier was reported to diagnose cytomegalovirus status with high specificity and sensitivity in both the original cohort and the validation cohort. According to the authors, the approach could potentially be generalized to other disease states and immunological phenotypes. A few of the identified cytomegalovirus-associated TCR beta chains were confirmed in vitro to be specific for cytomegalovirus antigens. A total of roughly 160 TCR beta chains were listed by the study as associated with cytomegalovirus. Most TCR sequences were observed very rarely across donors, whereas some public TCRs were present in many individuals. Of the cluster scores, 94% were above 0 in a later analysis, which found that TCRs clustered in the first cohort also tended to co-occur in the 120 or so validation repertoires. A later analysis lacked HLA typing for the validation cohort, so it scored co-occurrence in that cohort across all 120 or so repertoires.

The donors were included in the validation cohort of 120 subjects, a group kept apart from the roughly 700-subject first cohort. The library was generated by the immunoSEQ multiplex PCR assay. In the source study's methods: A statistical classification framework was developed to diagnose cytomegalovirus status using the catalog of TCR beta chain sequences. The table comes from immuneACCESS by way of TCRdb, which keeps in-frame sequences with V and J called. Part of the clones is missing from these tables; in studies checked, under half for an unresolved V gene and the rest for unknown reasons. V and J calls and clone size are as listed in that table; D and trimming were resolved from the DNA. The sample table holds 60,000 to 65,000 clones, of which around 95% were seen once. Almost 6% of the sample is in the top ten clones.

The chain uses TRBV10-2 and TRBJ2-5, and TRBD2 aligns with 7 junction nucleotides. Sequencing was done on a sample of PBMCs. The receptor comes from a young woman in good health and CMV-seropositive. CDR3 loop: CASSSGITQETQYF. The sequenced DNA: TGCGCCAGCAGTAGCGGGATAACCCAAGAGACCCAGTACTTC.